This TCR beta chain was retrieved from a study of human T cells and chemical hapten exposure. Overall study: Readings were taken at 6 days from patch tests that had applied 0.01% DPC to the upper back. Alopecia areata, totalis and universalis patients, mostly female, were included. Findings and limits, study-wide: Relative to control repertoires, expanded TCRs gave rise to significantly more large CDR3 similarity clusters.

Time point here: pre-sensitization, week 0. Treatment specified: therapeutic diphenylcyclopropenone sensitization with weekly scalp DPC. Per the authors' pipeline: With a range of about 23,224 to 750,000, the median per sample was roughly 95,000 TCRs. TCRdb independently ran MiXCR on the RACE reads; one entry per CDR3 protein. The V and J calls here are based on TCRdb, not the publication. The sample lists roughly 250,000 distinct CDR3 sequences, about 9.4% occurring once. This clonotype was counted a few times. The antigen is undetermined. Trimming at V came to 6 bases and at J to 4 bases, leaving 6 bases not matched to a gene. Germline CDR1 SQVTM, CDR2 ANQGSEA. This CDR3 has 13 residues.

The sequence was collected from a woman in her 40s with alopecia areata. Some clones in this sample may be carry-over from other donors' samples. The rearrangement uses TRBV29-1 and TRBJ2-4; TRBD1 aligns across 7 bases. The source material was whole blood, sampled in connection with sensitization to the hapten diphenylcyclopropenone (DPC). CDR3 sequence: CSVAGTVKNIQYF. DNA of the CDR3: TGCAGCGTAGCCGGGACAGTAAAAAACATTCAGTACTTC.